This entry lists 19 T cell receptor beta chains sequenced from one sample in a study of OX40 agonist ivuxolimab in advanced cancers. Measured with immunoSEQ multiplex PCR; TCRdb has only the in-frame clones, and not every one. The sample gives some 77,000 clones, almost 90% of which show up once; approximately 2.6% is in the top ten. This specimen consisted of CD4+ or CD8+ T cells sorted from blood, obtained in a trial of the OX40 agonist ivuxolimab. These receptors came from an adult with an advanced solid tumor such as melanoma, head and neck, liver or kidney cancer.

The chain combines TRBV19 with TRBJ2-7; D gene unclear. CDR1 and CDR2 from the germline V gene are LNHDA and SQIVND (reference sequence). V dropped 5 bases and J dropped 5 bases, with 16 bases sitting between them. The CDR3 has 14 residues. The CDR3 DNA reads TGTGCCAGTAGTCTTGGGCCAAGGCATCACGAGCAGTACTTC. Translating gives CASSLGPRHHEQYF.

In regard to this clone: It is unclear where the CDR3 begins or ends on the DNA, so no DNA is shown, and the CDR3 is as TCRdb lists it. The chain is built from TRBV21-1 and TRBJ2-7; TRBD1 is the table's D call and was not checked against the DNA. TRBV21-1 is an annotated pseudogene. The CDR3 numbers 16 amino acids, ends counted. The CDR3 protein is CASGWGWGQGALEQYF.

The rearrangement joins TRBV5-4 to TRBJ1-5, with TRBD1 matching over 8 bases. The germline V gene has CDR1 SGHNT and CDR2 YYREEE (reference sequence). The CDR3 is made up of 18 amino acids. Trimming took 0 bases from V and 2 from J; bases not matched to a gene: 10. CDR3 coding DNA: TGTGCCAGCAGCTTGGGCCCTCCCAGGGGGCAAGGCAATCAGCCCCAGCATTTT. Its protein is CASSLGPPRGQGNQPQHF.

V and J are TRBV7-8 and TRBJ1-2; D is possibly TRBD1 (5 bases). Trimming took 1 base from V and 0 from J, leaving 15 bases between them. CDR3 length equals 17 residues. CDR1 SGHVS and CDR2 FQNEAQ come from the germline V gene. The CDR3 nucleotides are TGTGCCAGCAGCTTAGGGGGAGACAGAAACTCTAACTATGGCTACACCTTC. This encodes CASSLGGDRNSNYGYTF.

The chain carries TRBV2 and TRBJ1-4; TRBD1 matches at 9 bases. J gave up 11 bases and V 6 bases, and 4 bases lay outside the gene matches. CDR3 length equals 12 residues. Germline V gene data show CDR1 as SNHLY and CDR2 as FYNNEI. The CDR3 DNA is TGTGCCAGCAGGGGACAGGGCTGGAAACTGTTTTTT. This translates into CASRGQGWKLFF.

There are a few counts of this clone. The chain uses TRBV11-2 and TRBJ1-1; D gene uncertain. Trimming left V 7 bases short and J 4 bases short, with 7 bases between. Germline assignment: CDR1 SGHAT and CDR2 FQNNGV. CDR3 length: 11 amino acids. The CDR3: CASNRVTEAFF. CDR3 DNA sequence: TGTGCCAGCAATAGGGTCACTGAAGCTTTCTTT.

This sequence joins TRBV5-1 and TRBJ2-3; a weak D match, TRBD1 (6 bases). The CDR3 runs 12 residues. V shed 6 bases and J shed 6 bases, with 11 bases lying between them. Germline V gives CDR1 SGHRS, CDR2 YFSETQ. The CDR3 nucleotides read TGCGCCAGCAAGGGGGAAGGCGATACGCAGTATTTT. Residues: CASKGEGDTQYF. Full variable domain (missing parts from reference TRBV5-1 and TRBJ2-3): KAGVTQTPRYLIKTRGQQVTLSCSPISGHRSVSWYQQTPGQGLQFLFEYFSETQRNKGNFPGRFSGRQFSNSRSEMNVSTLELGDSALYLCASKGEGDTQYFGPGTRLTVL.

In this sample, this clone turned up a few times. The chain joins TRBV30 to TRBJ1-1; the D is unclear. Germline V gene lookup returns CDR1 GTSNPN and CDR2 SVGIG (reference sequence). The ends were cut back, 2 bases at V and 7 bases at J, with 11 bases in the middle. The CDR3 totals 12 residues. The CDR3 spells CAWSPRTVEAFF. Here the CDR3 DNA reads TGTGCCTGGAGTCCCCGGACCGTTGAAGCTTTCTTT.

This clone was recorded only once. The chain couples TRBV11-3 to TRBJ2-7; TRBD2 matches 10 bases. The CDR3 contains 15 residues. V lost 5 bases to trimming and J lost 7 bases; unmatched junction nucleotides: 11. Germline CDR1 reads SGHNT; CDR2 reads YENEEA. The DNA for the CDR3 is TGTGCCAGCAGCCCCAGCGGGGGGGACGCTAGGGAGCAGTACTTC. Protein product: CASSPSGGDAREQYF.

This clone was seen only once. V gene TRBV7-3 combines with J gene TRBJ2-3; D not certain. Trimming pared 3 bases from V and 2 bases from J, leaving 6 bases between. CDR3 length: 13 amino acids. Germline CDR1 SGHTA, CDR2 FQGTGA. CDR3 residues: CASSFSYTDTQYF. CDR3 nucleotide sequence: TGTGCCAGCAGCTTCTCATACACAGATACGCAGTATTTT.

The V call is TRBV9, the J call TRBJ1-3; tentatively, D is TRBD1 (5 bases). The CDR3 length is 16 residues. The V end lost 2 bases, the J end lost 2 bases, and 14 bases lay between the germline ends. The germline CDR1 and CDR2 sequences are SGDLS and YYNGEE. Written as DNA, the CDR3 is TGTGCCAGCAGCGTTGCAACAATGGGGCCTGGAAACACCATATATTTT. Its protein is CASSVATMGPGNTIYF.

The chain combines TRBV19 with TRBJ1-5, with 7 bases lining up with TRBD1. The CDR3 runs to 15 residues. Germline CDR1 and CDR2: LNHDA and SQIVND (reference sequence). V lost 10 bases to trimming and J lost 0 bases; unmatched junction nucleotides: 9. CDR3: CATVQGGYSNQPQHF. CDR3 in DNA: TGTGCCACCGTCCAGGGGGGGTATAGCAATCAGCCCCAGCATTTT. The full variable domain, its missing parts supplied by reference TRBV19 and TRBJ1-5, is DGGITQSPKYLFRKEGQNVTLSCEQNLNHDAMYWYRQDPGQGLRLIYYSQIVNDFQKGDIAEGYSVSREKKESFPLTVTSAQKNPTAFYLCATVQGGYSNQPQHFGDGTRLSIL.

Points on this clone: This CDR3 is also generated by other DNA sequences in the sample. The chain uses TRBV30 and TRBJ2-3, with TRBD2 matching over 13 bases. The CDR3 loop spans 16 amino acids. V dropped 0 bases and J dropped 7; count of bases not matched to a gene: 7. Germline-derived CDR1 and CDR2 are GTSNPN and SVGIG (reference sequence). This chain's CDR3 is CAWSVPRTSGRYTQYF. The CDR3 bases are TGTGCCTGGAGTGTGCCGAGGACTAGCGGGAGATATACGCAGTATTTT. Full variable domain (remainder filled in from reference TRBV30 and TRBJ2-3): SQTIHQWPATLVQPVGSPLSLECTVEGTSNPNLYWYRQAAGRGLQLLFYSVGIGQISSEVPQNLSASRPQDRQFILSSKKLLLSDSGFYLCAWSVPRTSGRYTQYFGPGTRLTVL.

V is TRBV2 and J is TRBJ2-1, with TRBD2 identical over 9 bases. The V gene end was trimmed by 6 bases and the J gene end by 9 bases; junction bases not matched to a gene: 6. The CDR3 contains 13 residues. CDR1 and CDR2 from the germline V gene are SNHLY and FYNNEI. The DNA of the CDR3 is TGTGCCAGCAGGGGGACTAGCCGAGGTGAGCAGTTCTTC. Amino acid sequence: CASRGTSRGEQFF. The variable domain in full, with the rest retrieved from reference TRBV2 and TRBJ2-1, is EPEVTQTPSHQVTQMGQEVILRCVPISNHLYFYWYRQILGQKVEFLVSFYNNEISEKSEIFDDQFSVERPDGSNFTLKIRSTKLEDSAMYFCASRGTSRGEQFFGPGTRLTVL.

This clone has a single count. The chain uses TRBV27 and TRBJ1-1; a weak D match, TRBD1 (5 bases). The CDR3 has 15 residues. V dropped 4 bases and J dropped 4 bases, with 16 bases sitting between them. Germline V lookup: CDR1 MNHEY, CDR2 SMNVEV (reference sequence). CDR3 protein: CASSWSGQGATEAFF. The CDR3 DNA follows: TGTGCCAGCAGTTGGTCCGGGCAGGGCGCCACTGAAGCTTTCTTT.

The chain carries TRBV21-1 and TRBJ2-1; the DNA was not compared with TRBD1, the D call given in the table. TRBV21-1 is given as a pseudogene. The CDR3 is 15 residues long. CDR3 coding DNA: TGTGCCAGCAGCAAAGGACAGAAGGGGTGGAATGAGCAGTTCTTC. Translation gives CASSKGQKGWNEQFF.

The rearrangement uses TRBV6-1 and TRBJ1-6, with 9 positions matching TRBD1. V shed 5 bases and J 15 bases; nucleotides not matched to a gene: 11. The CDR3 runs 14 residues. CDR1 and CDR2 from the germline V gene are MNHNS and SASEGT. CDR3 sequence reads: CASSPGQGPSRLHF. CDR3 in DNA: TGTGCCAGCAGTCCCGGACAGGGGCCCTCCCGCCTCCACTTT.

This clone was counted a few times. This CDR3 is CASSTGSGTPTSPLHF. The CDR3 nucleotides read TGTGCCAGCAGCACAGGATCCGGGACCCCGACCTCACCCCTCCACTTT. The chain is built from TRBV7-2 and TRBJ1-6; TRBD1 is a possible D gene (5 bases). V was pared by 5 bases and J by 10 bases, with 21 bases between. The CDR3 covers 16 residues. Germline values: CDR1 SGHTA, CDR2 FQGNSA. The full variable domain, in which reference TRBV7-2 and TRBJ1-6 provide the parts outside the CDR3, is GAGVSQSPSNKVTEKGKDVELRCDPISGHTALYWYRQSLGQGLEFLIYFQGNSAPDKSGLPSDRFSAERTGGSVSTLTIQRTQQEDSAVYLCASSTGSGTPTSPLHFGNGTRLTVT.

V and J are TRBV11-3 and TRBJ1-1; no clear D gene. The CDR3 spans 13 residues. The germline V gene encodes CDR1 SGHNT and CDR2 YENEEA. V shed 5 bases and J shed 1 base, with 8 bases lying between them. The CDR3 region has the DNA TGTGCCAGCAGCCAGGACGGGAACACTGAAGCTTTCTTT. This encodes CASSQDGNTEAFF.